The TCR beta chain described here comes from a study of blood T cell repertoires in COVID-19. Looking at the study overall: The study drew acute and convalescent COVID-19 samples from the United States, Italy and Spain. T cells, B-cell-depleted T cells, or PBMCs supplied cDNA or gDNA.

Per the study methods: Estimated nucleated cell counts came from reference gene primer amplification. The protocol was immunoSEQ multiplex PCR, while the TCRdb copy is restricted to in-frame clones and leaves out a portion. Clonal size and the V and J genes are those of that table, whereas D and trimming came from the DNA. This table holds some 180,000 clones, around nine tenths found once. V was cut by 3 bases and J by 1 base, with 18 bases left in between. Germline lookup yields CDR1 SGHNT and CDR2 YENEEA. This CDR3 comprises 17 residues. This clonotype was obtained from a man aged 35 to 55 with active or convalescent COVID-19. The rearrangement joins TRBV11-3 to TRBJ1-1; unclear D gene. Sample: peripheral blood. In DNA, the CDR3 is TGTGCCAGCAGCTTCACAACTTACACGGAGGGGAACACTGAAGCTTTCTTT. Its translation is CASSFTTYTEGNTEAFF.